The entry below gives a single T cell receptor (beta chain) sequence along with its context. This sample is drawn from a study of blood T cells in healthy people across ages. The germline V and J ends were trimmed by 4 bases and 6 bases, with 3 bases remaining between them. The length of the CDR3 is 11 residues. Germline V CDR1 and CDR2: MGHDK, SYGVNS. A sample-barcoded 5' primer and a J-beta primer mix were used in a second PCR of roughly 7 to 12 cycles. The template-switch adaptor was a 5' adaptor with 12 random nucleotides. It tagged each cDNA molecule. TCRdb analysed the 5' RACE reads with MiXCR anew, one entry per CDR3 protein. Among 800,000 to 1,000,000 distinct CDR3 sequences, under 50% were seen once, and the ten largest hold under 15%. PBMCs, at least 6.5 million per sample, were isolated.

The source of this sequence is a man under 40 in good health. The sequenced sample was blood. The chain links TRBV25-1 to TRBJ1-4; unclear D gene. The CDR3 loop is CASSGDEKLFF. CDR3 DNA: TGTGCCAGCAGTGGGGATGAAAAACTGTTTTTT.